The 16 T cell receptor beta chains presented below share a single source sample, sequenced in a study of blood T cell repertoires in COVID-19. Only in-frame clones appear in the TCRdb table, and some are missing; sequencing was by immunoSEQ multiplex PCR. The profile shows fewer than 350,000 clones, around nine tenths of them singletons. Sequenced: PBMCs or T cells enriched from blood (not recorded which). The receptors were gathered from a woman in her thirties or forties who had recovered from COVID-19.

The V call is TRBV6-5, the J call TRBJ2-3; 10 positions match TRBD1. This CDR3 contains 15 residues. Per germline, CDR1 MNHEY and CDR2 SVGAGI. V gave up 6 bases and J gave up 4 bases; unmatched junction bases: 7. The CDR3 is CASSRDRGPADTQYF. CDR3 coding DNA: TGTGCCAGCAGCCGGGACAGGGGCCCGGCAGATACGCAGTATTTT.

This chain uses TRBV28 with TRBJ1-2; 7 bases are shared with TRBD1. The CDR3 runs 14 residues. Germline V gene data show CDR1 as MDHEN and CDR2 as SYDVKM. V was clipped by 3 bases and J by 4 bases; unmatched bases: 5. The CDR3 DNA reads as TGTGCCAGCAGTTTTGGGCAGGGGGTCTATGGCTACACCTTC. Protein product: CASSFGQGVYGYTF.

Here the CDR3 DNA reads TGTGCCAGCAGTCGCCTGCAGGATACGCAGTATTTT. Encoded protein: CASSRLQDTQYF. The chain carries TRBV27 and TRBJ2-3, with D unclear. This CDR3 has 12 amino acids. The germline gives CDR1 MNHEY, CDR2 SMNVEV (reference sequence). The V and J ends lost 5 bases and 6 bases respectively, with 9 bases between them.

CDR3 bases: TGTGCCAGCAGCTCTAGACAGGGAGGCGAGCAGTACTTC. This sequence encodes CASSSRQGGEQYF. V is TRBV7-9 and J is TRBJ2-7, with D possibly being TRBD1 (7 bases). This CDR3 region has 13 residues. V lost 4 bases and J 6 bases, leaving 13 bases between the germline ends. Germline assignment: CDR1 SEHNR and CDR2 FQNEAQ (reference sequence).

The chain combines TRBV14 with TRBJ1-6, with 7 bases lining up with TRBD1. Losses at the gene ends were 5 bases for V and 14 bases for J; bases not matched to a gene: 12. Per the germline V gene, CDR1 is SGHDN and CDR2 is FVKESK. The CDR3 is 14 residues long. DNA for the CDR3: TGTGCCAGCAGCTTGACGGGACAGAAAGGCGCCCTCCACTTT. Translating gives CASSLTGQKGALHF.

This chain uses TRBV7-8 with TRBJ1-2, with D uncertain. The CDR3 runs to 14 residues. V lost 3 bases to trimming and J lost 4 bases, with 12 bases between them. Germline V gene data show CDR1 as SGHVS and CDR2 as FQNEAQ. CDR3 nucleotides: TGTGCCAGCAGCTTGGTCGACTTGGGCTATGGCTACACCTTC. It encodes CASSLVDLGYGYTF.

The CDR3 DNA reads TGTGCAAGTCGTTTACTAGCGGGAGAAGACCAAGAGACCCAGTACTTC. This translates into CASRLLAGEDQETQYF. The gene calls are TRBV12-2 and TRBJ2-5; TRBD2 is the table's D call and was not checked against the DNA. TRBV12-2 is a listed pseudogene. The CDR3 is made up of 16 amino acids.

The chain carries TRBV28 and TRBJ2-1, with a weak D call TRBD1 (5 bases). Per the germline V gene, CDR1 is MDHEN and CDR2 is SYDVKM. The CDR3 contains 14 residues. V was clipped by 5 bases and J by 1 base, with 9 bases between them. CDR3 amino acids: CASSGQGSYNEQFF. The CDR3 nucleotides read TGTGCCAGCAGTGGGCAGGGATCCTACAATGAGCAGTTCTTC.

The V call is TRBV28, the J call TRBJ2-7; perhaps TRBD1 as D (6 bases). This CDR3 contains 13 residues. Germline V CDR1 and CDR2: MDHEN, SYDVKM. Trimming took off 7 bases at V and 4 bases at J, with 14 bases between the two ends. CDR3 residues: CASTSQGLYEQYF. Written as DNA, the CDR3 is TGTGCCAGCACCTCACAGGGTTTGTACGAGCAGTACTTC. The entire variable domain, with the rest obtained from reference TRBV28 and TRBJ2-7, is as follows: DVKVTQSSRYLVKRTGEKVFLECVQDMDHENMFWYRQDPGLGLRLIYFSYDVKMKEKGDIPEGYSVSREKKERFSLILESASTNQTSMYLCASTSQGLYEQYFGPGTRLTVT.

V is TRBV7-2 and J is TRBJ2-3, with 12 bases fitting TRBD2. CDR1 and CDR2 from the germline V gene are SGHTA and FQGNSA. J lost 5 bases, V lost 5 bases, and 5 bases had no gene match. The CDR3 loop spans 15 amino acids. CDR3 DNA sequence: TGTGCCAGCAGCCTGACTAGCGGGAGTCGAGATACGCAGTATTTT. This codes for CASSLTSGSRDTQYF.

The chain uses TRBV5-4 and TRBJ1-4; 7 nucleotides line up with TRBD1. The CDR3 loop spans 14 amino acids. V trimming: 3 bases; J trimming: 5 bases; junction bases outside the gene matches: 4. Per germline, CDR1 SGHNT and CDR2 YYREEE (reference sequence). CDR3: CASSWDSQNEKLFF. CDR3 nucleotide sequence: TGTGCCAGCAGCTGGGACAGCCAGAATGAAAAACTGTTTTTT.

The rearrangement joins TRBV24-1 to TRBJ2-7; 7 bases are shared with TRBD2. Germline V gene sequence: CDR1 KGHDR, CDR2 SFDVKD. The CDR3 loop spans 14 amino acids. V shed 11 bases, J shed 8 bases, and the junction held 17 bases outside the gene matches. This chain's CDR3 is CAIHSGLGEDKQYF. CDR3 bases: TGTGCCATCCATAGCGGACTAGGCGAAGACAAGCAGTACTTC.

The DNA for the CDR3 is TGCGCCAGCAGCCAAGATGCGACAGGTATCCTGGGCTACACCTTC. It specifies CASSQDATGILGYTF. The chain employs TRBV4-3 and TRBJ1-2; tentative D call: TRBD1 (6 bases). V lost 0 bases to trimming and J lost 8 bases, with 16 bases between them. The germline CDR1 and CDR2 sequences are LGHNA and YSLEER. This CDR3 region has 15 residues.

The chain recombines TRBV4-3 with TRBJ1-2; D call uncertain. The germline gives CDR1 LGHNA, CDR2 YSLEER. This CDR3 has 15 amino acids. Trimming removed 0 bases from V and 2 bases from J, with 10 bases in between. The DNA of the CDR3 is TGCGCCAGCAGCCAAGATCAGAGAGGGAACTATGGCTACACCTTC. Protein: CASSQDQRGNYGYTF.

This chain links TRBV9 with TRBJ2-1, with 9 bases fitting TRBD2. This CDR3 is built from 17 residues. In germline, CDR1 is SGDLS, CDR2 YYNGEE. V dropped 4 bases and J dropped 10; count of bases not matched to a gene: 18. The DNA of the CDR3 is TGTGCCAGCAGCCAGGGTAGCGGGAGTCGGCCGGGTTTCGAGCAGTTCTTC. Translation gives CASSQGSGSRPGFEQFF.

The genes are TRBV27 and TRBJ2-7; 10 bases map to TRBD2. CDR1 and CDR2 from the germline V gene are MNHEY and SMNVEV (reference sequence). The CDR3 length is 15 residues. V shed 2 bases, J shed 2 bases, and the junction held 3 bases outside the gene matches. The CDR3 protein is CASSLRTSGAYEQYF. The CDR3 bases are TGTGCCAGCAGTTTACGGACTAGCGGAGCCTACGAGCAGTACTTC.